This T cell receptor beta chain comes out of a study of OX40 agonist ivuxolimab in advanced cancers. Produced via immunoSEQ multiplex PCR; TCRdb's table is partial and in-frame only. The data hold approximately 69,000 clones, with around 80% observed a single time. The J segment lost 3 bases and the V segment lost 2 bases, leaving 7 bases of the junction unmatched. The CDR3 is made up of 16 amino acids. CDR1 LNHDA and CDR2 SQIVND come from the germline V gene (reference sequence). The origin of this receptor is an adult with an advanced solid tumor such as melanoma, head and neck, liver or kidney cancer. The chain combines TRBV19 with TRBJ2-5; 9 nucleotides line up with TRBD2. This material consisted of CD4+ or CD8+ T cells sorted from blood, taken in a trial of the OX40 agonist ivuxolimab. The chain's CDR3 is CASSITLAGTEETQYF. The CDR3 DNA sequence: TGTGCCAGTAGTATAACCCTAGCGGGGACTGAAGAGACCCAGTACTTC.